The 25 T cell receptor beta chains listed next were all sequenced from one sample in a study of cytomegalovirus exposure and HLA in healthy donors. Researchers ran the PCR with 60 Vbeta and 13 Jbeta primers. Libraries were prepared by immunoSEQ multiplex PCR; TCRdb keeps only in-frame clonotypes and omits some of them. The repertoire has approximately 100,000 clones, less than 80% of them found once; the top ten carry around 3.9%. Sequenced material: PBMCs. Receptors originate from a man aged 25 to 45 in good health and CMV-seropositive.

CDR3 loop: CASSEASGLAGEETQYF. CDR3 DNA sequence: TGTGCCAGCAGTGAAGCGTCAGGACTAGCGGGGGAAGAGACCCAGTACTTC. This chain joins TRBV2 and TRBJ2-5, with 13 bases that match TRBD2. V trimming: 0 bases; J trimming: 3 bases; junction bases outside the gene matches: 4. Germline V gene data show CDR1 as SNHLY and CDR2 as FYNNEI. The CDR3 extends over 17 amino acids.

The rearrangement joins TRBV18 to TRBJ2-7, with D possibly matching TRBD2 (5 bases). Between the trimmed V and J ends, which lost 3 bases and 2 bases, there was a span of 11 bases. The CDR3 loop spans 14 amino acids. The germline V gene encodes CDR1 KGHSH and CDR2 LQKENI. The CDR3 loop is CASSPAGLPYEQYF. CDR3 DNA: TGTGCCAGCTCACCCGCCGGACTCCCCTACGAGCAGTACTTC. Filled out from reference TRBV18 and TRBJ2-7, the complete variable domain reads NAGVMQNPRHLVRRRGQEARLRCSPMKGHSHVYWYRQLPEEGLKFMVYLQKENIIDESGMPKERFSAEFPKEGPSILRIQQVVRGDSAAYFCASSPAGLPYEQYFGPGTRLTVT.

The table lists this clone with a few counts. The V and J genes are TRBV11-2 and TRBJ2-2, with 8 bases aligning to TRBD2. V lost 11 bases and J lost 6; bases outside the gene matches: 11. The CDR3 runs 14 residues. Germline lookup yields CDR1 SGHAT and CDR2 FQNNGV. CDR3 in DNA: TGTGCCGGGCGGGGACTAGGCGGCTCCGGGGAGCTGTTTTTT. As protein: CAGRGLGGSGELFF.

This rearrangement joins TRBV11-2 to TRBJ2-5; D unresolved. Trimming cost V 5 bases and J 1 base, with 8 bases left between them. Germline V gene sequence: CDR1 SGHAT, CDR2 FQNNGV. The CDR3 spans 13 residues. The CDR3 bases are TGTGCCAGCAGCCTTCGGGTCCAAGAGACCCAGTACTTC. Its translation: CASSLRVQETQYF.

This chain joins TRBV30 and TRBJ1-1; D remains unclear. CDR3 length: 12 residues. CDR1 GTSNPN and CDR2 SVGIG come from the germline V gene (reference sequence). V lost 0 bases to trimming and J lost 6 bases, with 8 bases between them. The CDR3 protein is CAWSVLEAEAFF. The DNA for the CDR3 is TGTGCCTGGAGTGTACTGGAGGCTGAAGCTTTCTTT.

This clone has a count of ten or more. The chain uses TRBV6-4 and TRBJ2-1, with 9 nucleotides matching TRBD1. After removal of 0 bases from V and 2 bases from J, the junction contained 2 bases not matched to a gene. Germline V gene data show CDR1 as MRHNA and CDR2 as SNTAGT. The CDR3 has 16 amino acids. Here the CDR3 reads CASSDSGTGTYNEQFF. As DNA, the CDR3 is TGTGCCAGCAGTGACTCTGGGACAGGGACCTACAATGAGCAGTTCTTC.

V gene TRBV5-4 combines with J gene TRBJ1-4; unclear D gene. The CDR3 covers 13 residues. Germline V gene data show CDR1 as SGHNT and CDR2 as YYREEE (reference sequence). Trimming left V 4 bases short and J 11 bases short, with 15 bases between. In DNA form, the CDR3 reads TGTGCCAGCAGCGGGGAGGGAGGGAGTAAACTGTTTTTT. It codes for CASSGEGGSKLFF.

The V gene is TRBV5-4, the J gene TRBJ1-3; no reliable D call. Germline V gene data show CDR1 as SGHNT and CDR2 as YYREEE (reference sequence). The length of the CDR3 is 16 residues. The V and J ends lost 7 bases and 0 bases respectively, with 17 bases between them. The CDR3 nucleotides are TGTGCCAGCCAAGAGAAGGGCGGGAGCTCTGGAAACACCATATATTTT. This gives the protein CASQEKGGSSGNTIYF.

The V call is TRBV13, the J call TRBJ2-7; the match to TRBD1 covers 10 bases. Losses at the gene ends were 5 bases for V and 5 bases for J; bases not matched to a gene: 9. Germline CDR1 reads PRHDT; CDR2 reads FYEKMQ (reference sequence). The CDR3 is 15 amino acids. The CDR3 is CASSLPTGGRDEQYF. The CDR3 DNA sequence: TGTGCCAGCAGCCTCCCGACAGGGGGCAGGGACGAGCAGTACTTC.

CDR3 sequence (DNA): TGTGCCAGCAGCATTGAGGTCTACGAGCAGTACTTC. Translation gives CASSIEVYEQYF. The rearrangement joins TRBV5-6 to TRBJ2-7, with unresolved D. V was clipped by 4 bases and J by 3 bases, with 8 bases between them. The CDR3 totals 12 residues. Germline V lookup: CDR1 SGHDT, CDR2 YYEEEE. The whole variable domain, filled in from reference TRBV5-6 and TRBJ2-7, reads DAGVTQSPTHLIKTRGQQVTLRCSPKSGHDTVSWYQQALGQGPQFIFQYYEEEERQRGNFPDRFSGHQFPNYSSELNVNALLLGDSALYLCASSIEVYEQYFGPGTRLTVT.

In this sample, this clone turned up once. The rearrangement uses TRBV7-2 and TRBJ2-3; D gene ambiguous. Trimming pared 4 bases from V and 14 bases from J, leaving 13 bases between. Germline V gives CDR1 SGHTA, CDR2 FQGNSA. The CDR3 spans 11 residues. CDR3: CASSSAVRVYF. The CDR3 DNA reads as TGTGCCAGCAGCTCCGCGGTTCGTGTGTATTTT.

This clone was observed a single time. The chain has TRBV25-1 and TRBJ1-3; a weak D match, TRBD1 (6 bases). Per germline, CDR1 MGHDK and CDR2 SYGVNS. This CDR3 is 15 amino acids long. V shed 3 bases and J shed 5 bases, with 14 bases lying between them. This CDR3 reads CASSDLTGSRNTIYF. The DNA of the CDR3 is TGTGCCAGCAGTGATCTAACAGGGAGCCGAAACACCATATATTTT.

This rearrangement joins TRBV6-1 to TRBJ1-1; unclear D gene. The CDR3 has 12 residues. V lost 9 bases, J lost 5 bases, and 13 bases lay in between. Looked up from germline, CDR1 is MNHNS and CDR2 is SASEGT. The CDR3 sequence is CARAKSGTEAFF. CDR3 nucleotide sequence: TGTGCCAGGGCTAAATCGGGGACTGAAGCTTTCTTT.

This sequence joins TRBV10-3 and TRBJ2-5; weak D call: TRBD2 (6 bases). Germline assignment: CDR1 ENHRY and CDR2 SYGVKD. This CDR3 comprises 13 residues. V lost 2 bases and J lost 5, with 9 bases in between. Here the CDR3 DNA reads TGTGCCATCAGTGAGCGCGGGGTGGAGACCCAGTACTTC. Translation: CAISERGVETQYF.

The chain employs TRBV4-1 and TRBJ2-4; 9 positions agree with TRBD1. V was pared by 5 bases and J by 6 bases, with 11 bases of the junction left unmatched. Per the germline V gene, CDR1 is MGHRA and CDR2 is YSYEKL. CDR3 length: 16 amino acids. The CDR3 sequence is CASSSWTGEGLNIQYF. CDR3 coding DNA: TGCGCCAGCAGCTCCTGGACAGGGGAGGGATTAAACATTCAGTACTTC.

The chain links TRBV18 to TRBJ2-5; 14 bases are shared with TRBD2. Unmatched junction bases numbered 2, after V lost 3 bases and J lost 2 bases. CDR3 length equals 16 residues. The germline gives CDR1 KGHSH, CDR2 LQKENI. The CDR3 nucleotides read TGTGCCAGCTCACCGACTAGCGGGGGGGATCAAGAGACCCAGTACTTC. Amino acid sequence: CASSPTSGGDQETQYF.

This clone appeared once. An end of the junction does not agree with germline; a read error may underlie this. The rearrangement links TRBV2 to TRBJ1-4, with TRBD1 identical over 7 bases. This CDR3 contains 12 residues. Per germline, CDR1 SNHLY and CDR2 FYNNEI. The CDR3 coding sequence is TGTGCCAGCAGGGCTGAATGGGTAGGACAGGCATTT. Amino acids: CASRAEWVGQAF.

The chain couples TRBV5-5 to TRBJ2-1; weak D call: TRBD2 (6 bases). Germline CDR1 is SGHKS and CDR2 is YYEKEE (reference sequence). The CDR3 has 16 residues. V was pared by 6 bases and J by 7 bases, with 23 bases between. The CDR3 spells CASNQQIAVAGNEQFF. In DNA form, the CDR3 reads TGTGCCAGCAACCAACAGATAGCGGTTGCTGGGAATGAGCAGTTCTTC.

This chain uses TRBV4-1 with TRBJ1-3; 11 nucleotides align to TRBD1. The trim removed 3 bases at V and 3 bases at J, leaving 1 base unmatched. CDR1 MGHRA and CDR2 YSYEKL come from the germline V gene. The CDR3 extends over 15 amino acids. In DNA, the CDR3 is TGCGCCAGCAGCCAGGGACAGGGGGTTGGAAACACCATATATTTT. It codes for CASSQGQGVGNTIYF.

Comments on this clone: The junction differs from germline at one of its ends, possibly a read error. This chain's CDR3 is CASREGFWRGITDTQYF. The CDR3 DNA follows: TGTGCCAGCAGGGAAGGGTTTTGGCGGGGGATCACAGATACGCAGTATTTT. V is TRBV6-1 and J is TRBJ2-3; 7 nucleotides match TRBD2. The CDR3 extends over 17 amino acids. Per germline, CDR1 MNHNS and CDR2 SASEGT.

V and J are TRBV18 and TRBJ2-2, with D tentatively TRBD1 (5 bases). The CDR3 is 15 residues long. CDR1 and CDR2 (germline): KGHSH, LQKENI. The V gene lost 4 bases and the J gene lost 3 bases, with 12 bases spanning the gap. The CDR3 region is CASSQTRADTGELFF. CDR3 nucleotide sequence: TGTGCCAGCTCACAGACCAGGGCCGACACCGGGGAGCTGTTTTTT. Supplemented by reference TRBV18 and TRBJ2-2, the full variable domain reads NAGVMQNPRHLVRRRGQEARLRCSPMKGHSHVYWYRQLPEEGLKFMVYLQKENIIDESGMPKERFSAEFPKEGPSILRIQQVVRGDSAAYFCASSQTRADTGELFFGEGSRLTVL.

J is TRBJ1-2 and V is TRBV7-9; D might be TRBD1 (6 bases). The V end was cut by 5 bases, the J end by 0 bases, with 13 bases between. Germline lookup yields CDR1 SEHNR and CDR2 FQNEAQ (reference sequence). The CDR3 runs to 15 residues. CDR3 nucleotide sequence: TGTGCCAGCAGCCACATCAGACAGGCTAACTATGGCTACACCTTC. It translates to CASSHIRQANYGYTF.

This clone was recorded only once. The V call is TRBV7-9, the J call TRBJ1-5; TRBD1 agrees at 9 bases. Trimming cost V 1 base and J 4 bases; bases outside gene matches: 2. Germline lookup yields CDR1 SEHNR and CDR2 FQNEAQ (reference sequence). The CDR3 has 15 residues. CDR3 protein: CASSLDGTGNQPQHF. CDR3 DNA sequence: TGTGCCAGCAGCTTAGATGGGACAGGGAATCAGCCCCAGCATTTT.

The chain couples TRBV19 to TRBJ2-7; 12 bases are a match to TRBD1. The CDR3 runs 15 residues. CDR1 is LNHDA and CDR2 is SQIVND in the germline V gene (reference sequence). With 2 bases clipped from V and 7 bases from J, the junction kept 6 bases outside the gene matches. Here the CDR3 DNA reads TGTGCCAGTAGTATATCGGGACAGGGGGCAGGGGAGCAGTACTTC. It encodes CASSISGQGAGEQYF.

The chain uses TRBV4-1 and TRBJ2-1; D is undetermined. Trimming pared 1 base from V and 3 bases from J, leaving 7 bases between. The germline V gene encodes CDR1 MGHRA and CDR2 YSYEKL. This CDR3 contains 14 residues. The CDR3 coding sequence is TGCGCCAGCAGCCAAGCAGGTGACTACAATGAGCAGTTCTTC. This encodes CASSQAGDYNEQFF.